The clone carrying this TCR beta chain came up a few times. Its antigen is not known. A second 7 to 11 cycle PCR used barcoded and J-beta primers. Tagging of each cDNA molecule was performed by a template-switch adaptor with 12 random nucleotides. Every sample gave at least 3 million paired-end reads containing CDR3. One entry per CDR3 protein results from TCRdb running MiXCR on the 5' RACE reads. The sample has approximately 1,100,000 distinct CDR3 sequences; 35% to 50% are singletons. This sample stems from a study of blood T cells in healthy people across ages. Notes on the study in general: Estimates based on one million T cells were treated as lower bounds.

J was trimmed by 5 bases and V by 4 bases; bases with no gene match: 10. This CDR3 comprises 17 residues. Germline CDR1 reads SGHRS; CDR2 reads YFSETQ. The material sequenced was blood. This receptor was identified in a woman in her sixties in good health. This chain links TRBV5-1 with TRBJ2-3, with 13 bases identical to TRBD2. The DNA of the CDR3 is TGCGCCAGCAGCCCAGAACTAGCGGGAGGGAAGGTAGATACGCAGTATTTT. This encodes CASSPELAGGKVDTQYF.